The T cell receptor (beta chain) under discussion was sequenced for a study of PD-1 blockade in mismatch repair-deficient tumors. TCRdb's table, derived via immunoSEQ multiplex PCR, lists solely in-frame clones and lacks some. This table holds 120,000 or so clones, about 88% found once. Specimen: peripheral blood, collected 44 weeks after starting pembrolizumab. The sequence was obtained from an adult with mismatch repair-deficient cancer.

The CDR3 DNA reads as TGTGCCAGCAGTGCCGGGACTAGCAGATACAATGAGCAGTTCTTC. It translates to CASSAGTSRYNEQFF. The rearrangement uses TRBV5-4 and TRBJ2-1; 9 nucleotides match TRBD2. CDR3 length: 15 amino acids. V lost 5 bases and J lost 4; bases outside the gene matches: 7. Germline values: CDR1 SGHNT, CDR2 YYREEE (reference sequence).